A single T cell receptor beta chain is shown here with its context. This entry belongs to a study of shared clonotypes between healthy human individuals. Clones were sequenced by immunoSEQ multiplex PCR, and TCRdb holds only the in-frame ones, with some missing. The data contain 2 million or so clones, less than 95% of them singletons. Germline lookup yields CDR1 SGHAT and CDR2 FQNNGV. V shed 5 bases and J 7 bases; nucleotides not matched to a gene: 9. The CDR3 totals 16 residues. CD45RO-negative, CCR7-selected cells formed the naive CD8 fraction, which excluded terminally differentiated effector memory CD45RA+ cells.

The chain couples TRBV11-2 to TRBJ2-3, with TRBD2 matching over 13 bases. Sequencing was done on a sample of naive CD8+ T cells sorted from blood. The source of this sequence is a man aged 18-30 years in good health. The CDR3 DNA is TGTGCCAGCAGCCCCCGCGGACTAGCGGGAGACTATACGCAGTATTTT. This translates into CASSPRGLAGDYTQYF. Drawing the rest from reference TRBV11-2 and TRBJ2-3, the complete variable domain is EAGVAQSPRYKIIEKRQSVAFWCNPISGHATLYWYQQILGQGPKLLIQFQNNGVVDDSQLPKDRFSAERLKGVDSTLKIQPAKLEDSAVYLCASSPRGLAGDYTQYFGPGTRLTVL.